This record looks at one TCR beta chain sequence and its context. Its antigen is unknown. The record originates from a study of cytomegalovirus exposure and HLA in healthy donors. The V gene end was trimmed by 1 base and the J gene end by 3 bases; junction bases not matched to a gene: 4. The CDR3 has 15 amino acids. Germline-derived CDR1 and CDR2 are GTSNPN and SVGIG (reference sequence). Study-level results: There were reportedly fewer N-insertions in an Asian-associated ancestry cluster than the roughly 670-donor mean, in a later analysis. Reports indicated that the classifier achieved high specificity and sensitivity in diagnosing cytomegalovirus status. Among immune exposure information, only CMV serostatus was available. Roughly even sequencing depth across donors was the assumption behind the presence/absence analyses.

PCR employed 60 Vbeta and 13 Jbeta primers. The assay was immunoSEQ multiplex PCR, and TCRdb's table has in-frame clones only and misses some. The table includes 98,000 or so clones, about 76% detected once. What was sequenced was PBMCs. The receptor comes from a human donor in good health. The genes are TRBV30 and TRBJ2-1; 9 bases are a match to TRBD2. The CDR3 sequence: CAWSATSGLYNEQFF. The CDR3 nucleotides read TGTGCCTGGAGTGCCACTAGCGGGCTCTACAATGAGCAGTTCTTC.